The subject of this entry is one T cell receptor beta chain. These data are taken from a study of blood T cells in healthy people across ages. Each donor supplied 8 to 10 milliliters of peripheral blood. With a J-beta primer mix and a sample-barcoded 5' primer, a second PCR ran about 7 to 11 cycles. TCRdb fed the 5' RACE reads into MiXCR, producing one record per CDR3 protein. This sample has 1 million to 1.2 million distinct CDR3 sequences, with around two fifths found just once. The CDR3 sequence is 15 residues long. In germline, CDR1 is SQVTM, CDR2 ANQGSEA. Deletions cut 4 bases from V and 1 base from J, with 14 bases between.

The chain couples TRBV29-1 to TRBJ1-3; possible D gene TRBD1, 6 bases. The source material was blood. This receptor was obtained from a man aged 18 to 29 in good health. The CDR3 DNA sequence: TGCAGCGTTGCCGAGGAGGGGGGATCTGGAAACACCATATATTTT. Amino acids: CSVAEEGGSGNTIYF.